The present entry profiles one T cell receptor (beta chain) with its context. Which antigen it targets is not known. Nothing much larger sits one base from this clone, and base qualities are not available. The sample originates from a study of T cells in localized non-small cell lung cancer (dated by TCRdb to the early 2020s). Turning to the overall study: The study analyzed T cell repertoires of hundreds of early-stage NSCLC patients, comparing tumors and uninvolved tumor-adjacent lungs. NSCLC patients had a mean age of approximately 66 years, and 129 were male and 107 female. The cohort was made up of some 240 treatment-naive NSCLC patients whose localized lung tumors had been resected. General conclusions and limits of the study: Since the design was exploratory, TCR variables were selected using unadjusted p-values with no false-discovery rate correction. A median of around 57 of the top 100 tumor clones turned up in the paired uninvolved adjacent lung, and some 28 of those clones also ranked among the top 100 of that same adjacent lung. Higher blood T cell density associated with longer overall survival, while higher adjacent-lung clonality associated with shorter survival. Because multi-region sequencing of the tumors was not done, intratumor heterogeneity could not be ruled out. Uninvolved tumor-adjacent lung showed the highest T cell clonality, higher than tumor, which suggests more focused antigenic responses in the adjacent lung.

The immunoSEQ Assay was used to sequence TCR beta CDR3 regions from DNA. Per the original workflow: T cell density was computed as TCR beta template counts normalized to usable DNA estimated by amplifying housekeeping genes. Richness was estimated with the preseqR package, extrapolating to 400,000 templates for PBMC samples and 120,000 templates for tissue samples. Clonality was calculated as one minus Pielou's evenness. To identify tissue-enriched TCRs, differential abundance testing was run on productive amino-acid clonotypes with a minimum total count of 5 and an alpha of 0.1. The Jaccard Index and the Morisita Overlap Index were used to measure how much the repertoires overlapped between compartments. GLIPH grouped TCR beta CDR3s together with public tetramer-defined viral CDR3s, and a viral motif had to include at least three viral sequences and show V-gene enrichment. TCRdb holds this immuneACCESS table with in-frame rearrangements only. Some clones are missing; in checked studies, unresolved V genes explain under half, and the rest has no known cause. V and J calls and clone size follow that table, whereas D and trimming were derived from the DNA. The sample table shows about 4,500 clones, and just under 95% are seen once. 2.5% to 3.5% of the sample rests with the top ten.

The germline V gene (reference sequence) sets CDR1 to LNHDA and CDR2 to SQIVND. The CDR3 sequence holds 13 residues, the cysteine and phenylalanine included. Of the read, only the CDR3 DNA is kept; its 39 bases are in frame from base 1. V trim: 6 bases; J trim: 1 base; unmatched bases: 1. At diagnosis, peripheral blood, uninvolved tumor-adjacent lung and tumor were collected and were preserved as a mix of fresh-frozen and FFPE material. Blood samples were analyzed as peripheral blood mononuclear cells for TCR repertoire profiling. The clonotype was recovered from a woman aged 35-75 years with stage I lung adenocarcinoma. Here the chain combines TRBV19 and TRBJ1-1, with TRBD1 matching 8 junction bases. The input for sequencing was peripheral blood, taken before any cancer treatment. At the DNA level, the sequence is TGTGCCAGTAGAGGACAGGGGAACACTGAAGCTTTCTTT. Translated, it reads CASRGQGNTEAFF.